This T cell receptor (beta chain) was sequenced during a study of vaccination and CD4 T cells after COVID-19. Whole-study results and caveats: A nonsignificant median increase from about 20 to 38 SARS-CoV-2-reactive clonotypes was observed.

As concerns this clonotype: Its specificity is unknown.

The CDR3 totals 15 residues. Germline CDR1 is MDHEN and CDR2 is SYDVKM. Trimming at V came to 8 bases and at J to 7 bases, leaving 9 bases not matched to a gene. The sample's time point: late sampling 161 to 241 days after vaccination in a few convalescent patients. Treatment given: roughly ten-day PBMC culture with coronavirus spike peptide pools or control peptides (ViraFEST assay). Oncomine TCR Beta short-read sequencing was applied to DNA from cultured CD4+ T cells. TCRdb analysed the PCR reads with MiXCR anew, one entry per CDR3 protein. The data hold about 22,000 distinct CDR3 sequences, with about 43% observed a single time.

The rearrangement links TRBV28 to TRBJ2-1; 12 bases map to TRBD2. This receptor was identified in a human donor who had recovered from COVID-19. Sequencing used CD4+ T cells from blood, cultured in vitro, obtained about 7 months after SARS-CoV-2 vaccination. CDR3 nucleotide sequence: TGTGCCAGCTCGACTAGCGGGAGAATCCCTAATGAGCAGTTCTTC. This gives the protein CASSTSGRIPNEQFF.